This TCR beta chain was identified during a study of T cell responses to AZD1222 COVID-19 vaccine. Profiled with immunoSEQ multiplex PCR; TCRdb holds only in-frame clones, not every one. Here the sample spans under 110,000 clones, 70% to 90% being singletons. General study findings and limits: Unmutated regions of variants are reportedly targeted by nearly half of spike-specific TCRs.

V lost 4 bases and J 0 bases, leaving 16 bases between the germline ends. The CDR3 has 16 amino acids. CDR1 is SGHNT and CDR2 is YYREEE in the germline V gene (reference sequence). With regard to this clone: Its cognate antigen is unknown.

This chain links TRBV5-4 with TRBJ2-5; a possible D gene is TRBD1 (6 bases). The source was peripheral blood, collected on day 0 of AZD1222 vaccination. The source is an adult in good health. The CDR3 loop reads CASSPRDTGYQETQYF. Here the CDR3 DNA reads TGTGCCAGCAGCCCCCGGGACACTGGGTACCAAGAGACCCAGTACTTC.